The next 18 T cell receptor beta chains were all read from a single sample in a study of cytomegalovirus exposure and HLA in healthy donors. Amplification used 60 Vbeta primers and 13 Jbeta primers. Data came from immunoSEQ multiplex PCR; TCRdb stores just in-frame clones and leaves some out. The top ten hold around 1.7% of the sample, which has about 140,000 clones, roughly 70% seen once. The source material was PBMCs. The receptors derive from a woman aged 40-49 years in good health and CMV-seronegative.

This chain joins TRBV19 and TRBJ1-1; D may be TRBD1 (5 bases). Germline lookup yields CDR1 LNHDA and CDR2 SQIVND (reference sequence). Trimming took off 3 bases at V and 3 bases at J, with 8 bases between the two ends. This CDR3 comprises 13 residues. The CDR3 DNA is TGTGCCAGTAGTATCGACAGATACACTGAAGCTTTCTTT. It translates to CASSIDRYTEAFF.

Comments on this clone: The same CDR3 arises from other DNA sequences in this sample as well. The J gene is TRBJ1-1, the V gene TRBV9; TRBD1 is a possible D gene (5 bases). Germline lookup yields CDR1 SGDLS and CDR2 YYNGEE. This CDR3 region has 14 residues. Trimming cost V 0 bases and J 1 base, with 7 bases left between them. In DNA, the CDR3 is TGTGCCAGCAGCGTAGCCGGGGGGAACACTGAAGCTTTCTTT. Its translation is CASSVAGGNTEAFF.

This chain connects TRBV27 to TRBJ2-6; weak D call: TRBD2 (6 bases). Germline CDR1 and CDR2: MNHEY and SMNVEV (reference sequence). The ends were cut back, 5 bases at V and 2 bases at J, with 19 bases in the middle. This CDR3 contains 18 residues. The CDR3 DNA reads TGTGCCAGCAGTCCCCGGGGACTCCTAGGCACTGGGGCCAACGTCCTGACTTTC. Translation: CASSPRGLLGTGANVLTF.

The V call is TRBV7-8, the J call TRBJ1-3, with D uncertain. The CDR3 covers 15 residues. Trimming took off 0 bases at V and 0 bases at J, with 6 bases between the two ends. The germline V gene has CDR1 SGHVS and CDR2 FQNEAQ. DNA for the CDR3: TGTGCCAGCAGCTTAGCGCCGCGCTCTGGAAACACCATATATTTT. Translated: CASSLAPRSGNTIYF. Full variable domain (missing parts from reference TRBV7-8 and TRBJ1-3): GAGVSQSPRYKVAKRGQDVALRCDPISGHVSLFWYQQALGQGPEFLTYFQNEAQLDKSGLPSDRFFAERPEGSVSTLKIQRTQQEDSAVYLCASSLAPRSGNTIYFGEGSWLTVV.

The genes are TRBV30 and TRBJ2-7; 14 nucleotides line up with TRBD2. After removal of 3 bases from V and 3 bases from J, the junction contained 7 bases not matched to a gene. Germline loops: CDR1 GTSNPN, CDR2 SVGIG (reference sequence). CDR3 size: 16 residues. DNA of the CDR3: TGTGCCTGGAGCGCAAGGACTAGCGGGAGGAGCTACGAGCAGTACTTC. Translated, it gives CAWSARTSGRSYEQYF.

The V and J genes are TRBV6-5 and TRBJ2-3, with 8 bases aligning to TRBD2. CDR1 MNHEY and CDR2 SVGAGI come from the germline V gene. Trimming cost V 6 bases and J 3 bases; bases outside gene matches: 8. This CDR3 comprises 15 residues. The CDR3 region is CASSRKREPTDTQYF. The CDR3 DNA reads TGTGCCAGCAGCCGTAAGCGGGAGCCGACAGATACGCAGTATTTT.

The chain couples TRBV6-5 to TRBJ2-1; 10 nucleotides line up with TRBD2. V gave up 2 bases and J gave up 9 bases; unmatched junction bases: 10. From germline, CDR1 is MNHEY and CDR2 SVGAGI. The CDR3 length is 16 residues. CDR3 protein: CASSYGSGGASGEQFF. CDR3 nucleotide sequence: TGTGCCAGCAGTTACGGGAGCGGGGGGGCCTCGGGTGAGCAGTTCTTC.

The chain is built from TRBV2 and TRBJ2-1, with 9 bases identical to TRBD1. The CDR3 length is 16 residues. The germline gives CDR1 SNHLY, CDR2 FYNNEI. Trimming cost V 5 bases and J 2 bases; bases outside gene matches: 7. The CDR3 nucleotides read TGTGCCAGCAGTAAACAGGGGGCGCGGCCCTACAATGAGCAGTTCTTC. This codes for CASSKQGARPYNEQFF.

This clone was observed a few times. The chain links TRBV7-8 to TRBJ1-2; D perhaps matches TRBD1 (5 bases). The CDR3 has 15 amino acids. V lost 1 base and J lost 8, with 17 bases in between. CDR1 is SGHVS, CDR2 FQNEAQ, per germline. CDR3 loop: CASSLVGGVGSGYTF. In DNA form, the CDR3 reads TGTGCCAGCAGCTTAGTCGGAGGGGTGGGGTCGGGCTACACCTTC.

The chain couples TRBV4-1 to TRBJ2-3; D is unclear. The V gene's germline CDR1 is MGHRA and CDR2 YSYEKL. The CDR3 totals 16 residues. The ends were cut back, 0 bases at V and 5 bases at J, with 15 bases in the middle. For the CDR3, the DNA is TGCGCCAGCAGCCAAGAATGGCCTGAGACATTAGATACGCAGTATTTT. Its translation is CASSQEWPETLDTQYF.

This clone was seen only a few times. The V and J genes are TRBV19 and TRBJ1-1; D is unresolved. The CDR3 is 13 amino acids. The germline V gene has CDR1 LNHDA and CDR2 SQIVND (reference sequence). Trimming removed 5 bases at V and 0 bases at J, with 7 bases between. CDR3 DNA: TGTGCCAGTAGTGTCGGAGTGAACACTGAAGCTTTCTTT. It yields the protein CASSVGVNTEAFF.

This chain uses TRBV19 with TRBJ1-4, with TRBD1 identical over 7 bases. Trimming cost V 4 bases and J 7 bases; bases outside gene matches: 9. Germline V gene sequence: CDR1 LNHDA, CDR2 SQIVND (reference sequence). This CDR3 region has 15 residues. The CDR3 DNA is TGTGCCAGTAGTACCTACAGGGGTTTAGGTGAAAAACTGTTTTTT. The encoded protein is CASSTYRGLGEKLFF.

The genes are TRBV28 and TRBJ1-2; 7 bases map to TRBD1. This CDR3 comprises 19 residues. The V gene end was trimmed by 6 bases and the J gene end by 2 bases; junction bases not matched to a gene: 21. The germline gives CDR1 MDHEN, CDR2 SYDVKM. CDR3 residues: CASSHPAPLGQNRNYGYTF. CDR3 in DNA: TGTGCCAGCAGCCACCCCGCACCCTTGGGACAGAACCGCAACTATGGCTACACCTTC.

A few counts support this clone. CDR3 protein: CASSQAEGGEAEAFF. The CDR3 region has the DNA TGCGCCAGCAGCCAAGCCGAAGGAGGGGAGGCTGAAGCTTTCTTT. This chain links TRBV4-1 with TRBJ1-1; perhaps TRBD1 as D (5 bases). The CDR3 is made up of 15 amino acids. Deletions cut 1 base from V and 6 bases from J, with 15 bases between. In germline, CDR1 is MGHRA, CDR2 YSYEKL.

V and J are TRBV7-9 and TRBJ1-6; no clear D. The CDR3 extends over 14 amino acids. Germline V gene lookup returns CDR1 SEHNR and CDR2 FQNEAQ (reference sequence). V was cut by 0 bases and J by 11 bases, with 11 bases left in between. This CDR3 reads CASSLATGKTPLHF. The CDR3 DNA is TGTGCCAGCAGCTTAGCGACTGGAAAGACACCCCTCCACTTT.

The chain is built from TRBV7-9 and TRBJ1-1; D remains ambiguous. With 0 bases removed from V and 3 bases from J, the gap between germline ends came to 11 bases. Germline V gene lookup returns CDR1 SEHNR and CDR2 FQNEAQ (reference sequence). This CDR3 comprises 15 residues. As DNA, the CDR3 is TGTGCCAGCAGCTTAGCGCACGTGGAGCACACTGAAGCTTTCTTT. It codes for CASSLAHVEHTEAFF.

The V call is TRBV29-1, the J call TRBJ2-3, with 14 nucleotides matching TRBD2. The J segment lost 3 bases and the V segment lost 4 bases, leaving 12 bases of the junction unmatched. The CDR3 totals 18 residues. Germline-derived CDR1 and CDR2 are SQVTM and ANQGSEA. CDR3 DNA: TGCAGCGTTGTCTCAAGAGAGGGACTAGCGGGAGAGACAGATACGCAGTATTTT. Amino acid sequence: CSVVSREGLAGETDTQYF.

The chain carries TRBV14 and TRBJ1-1, with D maybe TRBD1 (6 bases). Trimming left V 0 bases short and J 5 bases short, with 16 bases between. Germline V gives CDR1 SGHDN, CDR2 FVKESK. The CDR3 runs to 16 residues. The CDR3 region has the DNA TGTGCCAGCAGCCAAGATTGGGGGGGCGTCCGGACTGAAGCTTTCTTT. Protein product: CASSQDWGGVRTEAFF.